This TCR beta chain was sequenced in a study of radiation and T cells in renal cell carcinoma. Study results and limitations: Top tumor clonotypes rose in blood 2 weeks post-radiation, then contracted.

Sample time point: baseline pretreatment blood. Treatment of the sample: 15 Gy SBRT to primary tumor, nephrectomy 4 weeks later. The patient's renal cell carcinoma had clear cell pathology. Points on this clone: As yet, its antigen is unknown.

Looked up from germline, CDR1 is LNHDA and CDR2 is SQIVND (reference sequence). V shed 10 bases and J shed 5 bases, with 23 bases lying between them. The CDR3 runs 16 residues. TCRdb's copy holds only in-frame clones and misses some; the assay was immunoSEQ multiplex PCR. The sample includes some 150,000 clones, 75% to 90% of them seen just once. The rearrangement uses TRBV19 and TRBJ2-2; possibly TRBD1 for D (6 bases). This sequence was found in a woman between 45 and 65 years old with renal cell carcinoma. Sequenced material: blood, taken from a patient whose treatment included radiotherapy and nephrectomy. In nucleotides, the CDR3 is TGTGCCACTTCGCACTTACAGGGTGTGGGTACCGGGGAGCTGTTTTTT. Its translation: CATSHLQGVGTGELFF. The full variable domain, with the rest looked up from reference TRBV19 and TRBJ2-2, is DGGITQSPKYLFRKEGQNVTLSCEQNLNHDAMYWYRQDPGQGLRLIYYSQIVNDFQKGDIAEGYSVSREKKESFPLTVTSAQKNPTAFYLCATSHLQGVGTGELFFGEGSRLTVL.